One TCR beta chain is described in this entry. Its specificity is not known. The record originates from a study of CD8 T cells in Susac syndrome. Findings of the study overall: Acknowledgment was made by the study that its TCR sequencing and HLA analysis involved a relatively small number of individuals.

With random hexamers, reverse transcription was performed on 0.5 to 1 ug of RNA. Amplification of TCR beta CDR3 by immunoSEQ multiplex PCR spanned 54 Vbeta and 13 Jbeta. TCRdb redid the calling of the immunoSEQ multiplex PCR reads with MiXCR, one entry per CDR3 protein. The repertoire holds 100,000 to 150,000 distinct CDR3 sequences, with over 90% as singletons. Healthy donors matched for age and sex were used as controls. In contrast to the negatively isolated CD8+ and CD4+ T cells, TEMRA cells were FACS-enriched. The CDR3 is 15 residues long. V lost 2 bases and J lost 2, with 13 bases in between. CDR1 SGHRS and CDR2 YFSETQ come from the germline V gene.

The specimen sequenced was CD4+ T cells from PBMCs. The V and J genes are TRBV5-1 and TRBJ2-5, with D unresolved. The receptor's source is a human donor in good health. Here the CDR3 reads CASSFILVGQETQYF. The CDR3, as DNA: TGCGCCAGCAGCTTTATCCTGGTCGGACAAGAGACCCAGTACTTC. The complete variable domain, with remaining parts taken from reference TRBV5-1 and TRBJ2-5, reads KAGVTQTPRYLIKTRGQQVTLSCSPISGHRSVSWYQQTPGQGLQFLFEYFSETQRNKGNFPGRFSGRQFSNSRSEMNVSTLELGDSALYLCASSFILVGQETQYFGPGTRLLVL.